Each of the 25 T cell receptor beta chains below was sequenced from the same sample in a study of monozygotic twins with cystic fibrosis (dated by TCRdb to the early 2020s). Library preparation used the immunoSEQ multiplex PCR assay. In TCRdb, the immuneACCESS table is reduced to in-frame sequences with V and J assigned. These tables do not hold every clone; where another copy was compared, an unresolved V gene accounts for under half, and the others remain unexplained. The sample table contains 25,000 to 30,000 clones; only one count was recorded for roughly 96% of them. 2.5% to 3.5% of the sample goes to the ten largest clones. The sample was blood. The receptors shown here come from a girl aged 2 to 9 with cystic fibrosis.

This chain joins TRBV30 and TRBJ2-2; D is perhaps TRBD1 (5 bases). The CDR3 runs 15 residues. Trimming removed 1 base at V and 0 bases at J, with 9 bases between. Germline values: CDR1 GTSNPN, CDR2 SVGIG (reference sequence). CDR3 bases: TGTGCCTGGAGTGGGGGCAAAACGAACACCGGGGAGCTGTTTTTT. Translation: CAWSGGKTNTGELFF.

The chain couples TRBV7-2 to TRBJ1-3; D is unclear. This CDR3 has 13 residues. Deletions cut 1 base from V and 8 bases from J, with 9 bases between. Germline V lookup: CDR1 SGHTA, CDR2 FQGNSA. CDR3 DNA: TGTGCCAGCAGCTTAGTTCTAGATCACACCATATATTTT. It yields the protein CASSLVLDHTIYF.

J is TRBJ1-3 and V is TRBV30; D call uncertain. With 0 bases removed from V and 1 base from J, the gap between germline ends came to 16 bases. In germline, CDR1 is GTSNPN, CDR2 SVGIG (reference sequence). The CDR3 contains 17 residues. CDR3 in DNA: TGTGCCTGGAGTGTACGGGTCACGGCGGATTCTGGAAACACCATATATTTT. Encoded protein: CAWSVRVTADSGNTIYF.

The chain couples TRBV11-2 to TRBJ2-5, with no clear D. The CDR3 runs to 15 residues. V lost 4 bases to trimming and J lost 1 base, with 13 bases between them. Germline values: CDR1 SGHAT, CDR2 FQNNGV. The CDR3 DNA follows: TGTGCCAGCAGCTATCCCCGACGCCTCCAAGAGACCCAGTACTTC. This gives the protein CASSYPRRLQETQYF.

The chain couples TRBV5-1 to TRBJ2-2; 10 bases are shared with TRBD2. This CDR3 contains 15 residues. The ends lost 5 bases at V and 7 bases at J; junction bases unmatched: 8. Germline assignment: CDR1 SGHRS and CDR2 YFSETQ. CDR3 sequence (DNA): TGCGCCAGCAGATCGGCTAGCGGGAGCGTCGGGGAGCTGTTTTTT. As protein: CASRSASGSVGELFF.

The chain recombines TRBV18 with TRBJ1-2, with 8 bases aligning to TRBD1. The CDR3 extends over 18 amino acids. Germline values: CDR1 KGHSH, CDR2 LQKENI. V lost 6 bases and J lost 3; bases outside the gene matches: 18. In DNA form, the CDR3 reads TGTGCCAGCTCGGACGGCGGCAGGGGGCCACATTCCGACTATGGCTACACCTTC. It is translated as CASSDGGRGPHSDYGYTF. The whole variable domain, filled in from reference TRBV18 and TRBJ1-2, reads NAGVMQNPRHLVRRRGQEARLRCSPMKGHSHVYWYRQLPEEGLKFMVYLQKENIIDESGMPKERFSAEFPKEGPSILRIQQVVRGDSAAYFCASSDGGRGPHSDYGYTFGSGTRLTVV.

The gene calls are TRBV6-6 and TRBJ2-7, with 7 positions matching TRBD1. The J segment lost 0 bases and the V segment lost 4 bases, leaving 6 bases of the junction unmatched. This CDR3 region has 15 residues. Germline V gene sequence: CDR1 MNHNY, CDR2 SVGAGI (reference sequence). The CDR3 nucleotides read TGTGCCAGCAGTTCTCGGGACAGAAGCTCCTACGAGCAGTACTTC. Its translation is CASSSRDRSSYEQYF.

This chain links TRBV6-5 with TRBJ2-1; 10 nucleotides match TRBD2. The CDR3 consists of 15 residues. V shed 4 bases, J shed 6 bases, and the junction held 6 bases outside the gene matches. The V gene's germline CDR1 is MNHEY and CDR2 SVGAGI. The CDR3 coding sequence is TGTGCCAGCAGTTTTACAGCGGGAGGGGGCAATGAGCAGTTCTTC. It yields the protein CASSFTAGGGNEQFF.

The chain uses TRBV6-1 and TRBJ1-3; the match to TRBD1 covers 9 bases. The CDR3 is made up of 15 amino acids. Germline trimming cut 2 bases from V and 4 bases from J; bases unmatched to any gene: 3. Germline V gene data show CDR1 as MNHNS and CDR2 as SASEGT. DNA for the CDR3: TGTGCCAGCAGTGAAACGGGACAGGGAGGAAACACCATATATTTT. It codes for CASSETGQGGNTIYF.

V is TRBV30 and J is TRBJ2-5, with D hard to call. The CDR3 runs 15 residues. The germline V gene has CDR1 GTSNPN and CDR2 SVGIG (reference sequence). The V end was cut by 3 bases, the J end by 4 bases, with 18 bases between. The CDR3 region has the DNA TGTGCCTGGAGCCACGGGTCGACCCCGCCAGAGACCCAGTACTTC. This gives the protein CAWSHGSTPPETQYF.

This rearrangement joins TRBV19 to TRBJ2-7; the D is unclear. Between the trimmed V and J ends, which lost 7 bases and 0 bases, there was a span of 10 bases. Germline lookup yields CDR1 LNHDA and CDR2 SQIVND (reference sequence). The CDR3 length is 13 residues. The CDR3 region is CASTDQSSYEQYF. The DNA of the CDR3 is TGTGCCAGTACCGATCAGAGCTCCTACGAGCAGTACTTC.

The J gene is TRBJ2-7, the V gene TRBV7-9; 8 bases match TRBD1. CDR3 length: 14 residues. CDR1 is SEHNR, CDR2 FQNEAQ, per germline (reference sequence). Trimming took 3 bases from V and 7 from J; bases not matched to a gene: 8. CDR3 coding DNA: TGTGCCAGCAGCTTGACAGGGGCAGTAGGGGAGCAGTACTTC. It specifies CASSLTGAVGEQYF.

The V and J genes are TRBV19 and TRBJ1-5; D call uncertain. Trimming pared 1 base from V and 5 bases from J, leaving 21 bases between. Per germline, CDR1 LNHDA and CDR2 SQIVND (reference sequence). CDR3 length: 18 residues. CDR3 sequence (DNA): TGTGCCAGTAGTATAGTAACTCCCCCGGGATACTCGTATCAGCCCCAGCATTTT. Its translation is CASSIVTPPGYSYQPQHF.

This chain connects TRBV30 to TRBJ1-5; possible D gene TRBD1, 6 bases. The V gene's germline CDR1 is GTSNPN and CDR2 SVGIG (reference sequence). The CDR3 consists of 15 residues. V was trimmed by 0 bases and J by 7 bases, leaving 16 bases between them. In nucleotides, the CDR3 is TGTGCCTGGAGTGTAGCCCACAGGGTGGAGCAGCCCCAGCATTTT. Its translation: CAWSVAHRVEQPQHF.

V is TRBV9 and J is TRBJ2-5; either TRBD1 or TRBD2 may fit D (6 bases each). Trimming took 0 bases from V and 1 from J, leaving 10 bases between them. Germline V gives CDR1 SGDLS, CDR2 YYNGEE. CDR3 length equals 15 residues. The CDR3 DNA is TGTGCCAGCAGCGTAGAACCGGGGGCCCAAGAGACCCAGTACTTC. Translation gives CASSVEPGAQETQYF. The complete variable domain, with remaining parts taken from reference TRBV9 and TRBJ2-5, reads DSGVTQTPKHLITATGQRVTLRCSPRSGDLSVYWYQQSLDQGLQFLIQYYNGEERAKGNILERFSAQQFPDLHSELNLSSLELGDSALYFCASSVEPGAQETQYFGPGTRLLVL.

Only a few counts were recorded for this clone. The gene calls are TRBV27 and TRBJ1-1, with D unresolved. The V gene's germline CDR1 is MNHEY and CDR2 SMNVEV (reference sequence). The CDR3 spans 12 residues. Trimming took 7 bases from V and 1 from J, leaving 7 bases between them. CDR3 sequence: CASIDRNTEAFF. In DNA form, the CDR3 reads TGTGCCAGCATAGATCGGAACACTGAAGCTTTCTTT.

This chain joins TRBV7-8 and TRBJ2-1; 7 bases line up with TRBD2. This CDR3 comprises 14 residues. V lost 5 bases to trimming and J lost 5 bases; unmatched junction nucleotides: 6. Per the germline V gene, CDR1 is SGHVS and CDR2 is FQNEAQ. CDR3 in DNA: TGTGCCAGCAGCCCGGGGGGAGCGGACAATGAGCAGTTCTTC. Protein: CASSPGGADNEQFF. The whole variable domain, remainder taken from reference TRBV7-8 and TRBJ2-1, is GAGVSQSPRYKVAKRGQDVALRCDPISGHVSLFWYQQALGQGPEFLTYFQNEAQLDKSGLPSDRFFAERPEGSVSTLKIQRTQQEDSAVYLCASSPGGADNEQFFGPGTRLTVL.

The chain links TRBV5-1 to TRBJ2-3; 9 bases are shared with TRBD1. CDR3 length equals 17 residues. Germline-derived CDR1 and CDR2 are SGHRS and YFSETQ. V shed 1 base, J shed 6 bases, and the junction held 12 bases outside the gene matches. The CDR3 DNA reads as TGCGCCAGCAGCTTGTTGGGACAGGGCCCTACCGGGGATACGCAGTATTTT. Protein sequence: CASSLLGQGPTGDTQYF.

The chain links TRBV29-1 to TRBJ1-5, with 8 bases matching TRBD1. The CDR3 consists of 13 residues. V dropped 3 bases and J dropped 3; count of bases not matched to a gene: 1. Germline loops: CDR1 SQVTM, CDR2 ANQGSEA. Here the CDR3 reads CSVETGVNQPQHF. The CDR3 nucleotides read TGCAGCGTTGAGACAGGGGTCAATCAGCCCCAGCATTTT.

J is TRBJ1-5 and V is TRBV19, with 8 bases lining up with TRBD1. Per the germline V gene, CDR1 is LNHDA and CDR2 is SQIVND (reference sequence). The CDR3 runs to 17 residues. V lost 3 bases to trimming and J lost 6 bases; unmatched junction nucleotides: 13. The CDR3 here is CASSIPTARGLGQPQHF. The CDR3 DNA reads as TGTGCCAGTAGTATCCCCACTGCCAGGGGGCTGGGTCAGCCCCAGCATTTT.

This chain connects TRBV5-1 to TRBJ2-7; 8 bases fit TRBD2. The CDR3 is made up of 16 amino acids. Germline CDR1 SGHRS, CDR2 YFSETQ. V dropped 7 bases and J dropped 6; count of bases not matched to a gene: 18. CDR3 nucleotide sequence: TGCGCCAGCCGCGCAACCGGGACTAGGTTGCATAGCGAGCAGTACTTC. Translating gives CASRATGTRLHSEQYF.

The chain employs TRBV28 and TRBJ2-7; D may be TRBD1 or TRBD2 (7 bases each). CDR3 length equals 14 residues. Per germline, CDR1 MDHEN and CDR2 SYDVKM. Trimming cost V 4 bases and J 4 bases, with 14 bases left between them. CDR3 sequence reads: CASSSRGGKYEQYF. The CDR3, as DNA: TGTGCCAGCAGTTCCAGGGGGGGAAAGTACGAGCAGTACTTC.

The genes are TRBV4-3 and TRBJ1-1; D is unresolved. In germline, CDR1 is LGHNA, CDR2 YSLEER. V was cut by 3 bases and J by 4 bases, with 9 bases left in between. The CDR3 totals 13 residues. CDR3 in DNA: TGCGCCAGCAGCCAGACCACAGTCACTGAAGCTTTCTTT. Its protein is CASSQTTVTEAFF.

This rearrangement joins TRBV30 to TRBJ1-2; D is perhaps TRBD1 (6 bases). CDR1 is GTSNPN and CDR2 is SVGIG in the germline V gene (reference sequence). The ends were cut back, 3 bases at V and 10 bases at J, with 18 bases in the middle. The CDR3 loop spans 13 amino acids. The DNA for the CDR3 is TGTGCCTGGAGGGCGGGGGGCCGCGAAGACTACACCTTC. This translates into CAWRAGGREDYTF.

V and J are TRBV27 and TRBJ2-7, with D hard to call. Trimming pared 2 bases from V and 5 bases from J, leaving 7 bases between. CDR1 and CDR2 from the germline V gene are MNHEY and SMNVEV (reference sequence). This CDR3 spans 12 amino acids. CDR3 sequence (DNA): TGTGCCAGCAGTTTAATAGGAGACGAGCAGTACTTC. Translating gives CASSLIGDEQYF.